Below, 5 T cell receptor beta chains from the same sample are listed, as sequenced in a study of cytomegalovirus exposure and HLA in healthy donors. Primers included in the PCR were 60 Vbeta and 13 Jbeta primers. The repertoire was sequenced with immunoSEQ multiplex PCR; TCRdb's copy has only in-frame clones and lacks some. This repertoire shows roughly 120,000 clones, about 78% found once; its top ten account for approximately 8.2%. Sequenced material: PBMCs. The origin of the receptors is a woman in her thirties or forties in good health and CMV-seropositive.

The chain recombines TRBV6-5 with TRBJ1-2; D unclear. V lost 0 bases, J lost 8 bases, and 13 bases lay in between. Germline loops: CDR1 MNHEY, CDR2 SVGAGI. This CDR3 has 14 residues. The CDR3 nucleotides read TGTGCCAGCAGTTACTCGAACGCAGGAGGCGGCTACACCTTC. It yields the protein CASSYSNAGGGYTF.

The DNA of the CDR3 is TGTGCCAGCGGGAGGACAGGGGAGGGTCAAGAGACCCAGTACTTC. Protein sequence: CASGRTGEGQETQYF. J is TRBJ2-5 and V is TRBV6-4; 9 nucleotides align to TRBD1. The CDR3 sequence is 15 residues long. V lost 8 bases and J lost 2; bases outside the gene matches: 9. Per the germline V gene, CDR1 is MRHNA and CDR2 is SNTAGT.

The CDR3, as DNA: TGTGCCAGCGGGACAGGTCGTACCACCGGGGAGCTGTTTTTT. As protein: CASGTGRTTGELFF. This chain uses TRBV9 with TRBJ2-2, with 8 bases that match TRBD1. The V segment lost 7 bases and the J segment 4 bases; nucleotides outside the gene matches: 6. Germline lookup yields CDR1 SGDLS and CDR2 YYNGEE. The CDR3 is 14 amino acids.

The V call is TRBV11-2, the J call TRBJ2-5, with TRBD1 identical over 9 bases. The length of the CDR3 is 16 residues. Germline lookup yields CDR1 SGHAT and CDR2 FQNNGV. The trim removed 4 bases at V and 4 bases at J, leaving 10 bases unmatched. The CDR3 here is CASSSVTGGVGETQYF. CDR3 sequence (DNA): TGTGCCAGCAGCTCTGTGACAGGGGGTGTCGGAGAGACCCAGTACTTC. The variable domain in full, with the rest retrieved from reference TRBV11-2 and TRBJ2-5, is EAGVAQSPRYKIIEKRQSVAFWCNPISGHATLYWYQQILGQGPKLLIQFQNNGVVDDSQLPKDRFSAERLKGVDSTLKIQPAKLEDSAVYLCASSSVTGGVGETQYFGPGTRLLVL.

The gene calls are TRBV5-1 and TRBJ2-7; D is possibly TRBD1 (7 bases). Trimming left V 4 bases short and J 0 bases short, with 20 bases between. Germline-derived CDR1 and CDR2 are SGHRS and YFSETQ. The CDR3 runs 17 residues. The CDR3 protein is CASSAGTVNSFSYEQYF. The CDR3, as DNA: TGCGCCAGCAGCGCGGGGACAGTTAATTCCTTCTCCTACGAGCAGTACTTC.